Each of the 7 T cell receptor beta chains below was sequenced from the same sample in a study of cytomegalovirus exposure and HLA in healthy donors. Use of 60 Vbeta and 13 Jbeta primers characterized the PCR. Libraries were prepared by immunoSEQ multiplex PCR; TCRdb keeps only in-frame clonotypes and omits some of them. The sample consists of around 110,000 clones, around 76% of them appearing once. Material for sequencing was PBMCs. These receptors were taken from a woman between 45 and 60 years old in good health and CMV-seropositive.

The chain uses TRBV6-6 and TRBJ1-2; 7 bases align to TRBD1. The germline CDR1 and CDR2 sequences are MNHNY and SVGAGI (reference sequence). The CDR3 contains 13 residues. V was clipped by 2 bases and J by 8 bases; unmatched bases: 5. CDR3 protein: CASSYRQGGGYTF. The CDR3, as DNA: TGTGCCAGCAGTTACAGACAGGGAGGCGGCTACACCTTC.

The chain links TRBV4-2 to TRBJ2-1; 9 bases match TRBD2. The CDR3 totals 17 residues. Germline V CDR1 and CDR2: LGHNA, YNFKEQ. The V gene end was trimmed by 4 bases and the J gene end by 4 bases; junction bases not matched to a gene: 11. CDR3 nucleotide sequence: TGTGCCAGCAGCCCAATCCGGGGGACTAGCACGTACAATGAGCAGTTCTTC. Translation: CASSPIRGTSTYNEQFF.

V gene TRBV28 combines with J gene TRBJ1-2; tentatively, D is TRBD1 (5 bases). The ends were cut back, 11 bases at V and 5 bases at J, with 18 bases in the middle. The CDR3 length is 13 residues. In germline, CDR1 is MDHEN, CDR2 SYDVKM. For the CDR3, the DNA is TGTGCCGGGTGGTCAGGGTTACAGTATGGCTACACCTTC. It encodes CAGWSGLQYGYTF.

V and J are TRBV14 and TRBJ2-1; a possible D gene is TRBD1 (8 bases). The CDR3 is made up of 15 amino acids. Germline V gene data show CDR1 as SGHDN and CDR2 as FVKESK. V shed 1 base and J shed 6 bases, with 13 bases lying between them. The CDR3 DNA reads as TGTGCCAGCAGCCAAGGGACAGGGAGGGGCAATGAGCAGTTCTTC. This sequence encodes CASSQGTGRGNEQFF.

The chain joins TRBV6-1 to TRBJ1-1; unclear D gene. The V and J ends lost 3 bases and 1 base respectively, with 9 bases between them. CDR3 length equals 14 residues. CDR1 is MNHNS, CDR2 SASEGT, per germline. The CDR3 DNA sequence: TGTGCCAGCAGTGACTCGCACGGGAACACTGAAGCTTTCTTT. This translates into CASSDSHGNTEAFF.

The V and J genes are TRBV30 and TRBJ1-5; D is perhaps TRBD1 (5 bases). Germline CDR1 is GTSNPN and CDR2 is SVGIG (reference sequence). Trimming pared 2 bases from V and 4 bases from J, leaving 18 bases between. The CDR3 contains 16 residues. This CDR3 is CAWSPPRQGRNQPQHF. DNA of the CDR3: TGTGCCTGGAGTCCGCCGAGGCAGGGAAGGAATCAGCCCCAGCATTTT.

V and J are TRBV9 and TRBJ2-2, with TRBD2 matching 7 bases. Germline assignment: CDR1 SGDLS and CDR2 YYNGEE. CDR3 size: 15 residues. With 2 bases clipped from V and 0 bases from J, the junction kept 1 base outside the gene matches. The CDR3 spells CASSVSGSNTGELFF. The CDR3 DNA follows: TGTGCCAGCAGCGTTAGCGGGTCGAACACCGGGGAGCTGTTTTTT.